This is a list of T cell receptor beta chains from one sample in a study of T cell changes during pregnancy in multiple sclerosis. Method: immunoSEQ multiplex PCR; TCRdb's copy keeps in-frame clones and lacks some. The data hold 100,000 to 140,000 clones, with around 92% observed a single time. Sequenced here: peripheral blood, sampled in the third trimester of pregnancy. The origin of the receptors is a female donor in good health, enrolled as a control in a pregnancy study. The CDR3 runs from the conserved cysteine through the conserved F or W. A D gene is named only where the DNA matches it firmly. Expanded clones are given a class, and other clones once, few, many or no size at all.

cdr3_nt cdr3_aa v_call d_call clone_size j_call
TGTGCCAGCAGCTTAGAGGGCAGGGGGCAAGGCTACACCTTC CASSLEGRGQGYTF TRBV7-9 TRBD1 NA TRBJ1-2
TGTGCCAGCAGTGAAGTATTGACAGGTAGTAGGCCTGAAGCTTTCTTT CASSEVLTGSRPEAFF TRBV2 NA NA TRBJ1-1
TGTGCCAGTAGGACGACCTTCGGGACAGTAAATGAGCAGTTCTTC CASRTTFGTVNEQFF TRBV19 TRBD1 once TRBJ2-1
TGTGCCAGCAGCCCCAGGGGTAGGTATGAGCAGTTCTTC CASSPRGRYEQFF TRBV7-9 NA NA TRBJ2-1
TGTGCCAGCAGGAAGGACAGGGTAGAAGGCTACACCTTC CASRKDRVEGYTF TRBV2 TRBD1 NA TRBJ1-2
TGTGCCAGCAGCCAGTTCGGACAGACTGAAGCTTTCTTT CASSQFGQTEAFF TRBV14 NA few TRBJ1-1
TGCGCCAGCAGCCCTCGTCACGGACAGACCTACGAGCAGTACTTC CASSPRHGQTYEQYF TRBV4-3 NA NA TRBJ2-7
TGTGCCAGCAGCGCGGACATCTTCTCCTACAATGAGCAGTTCTTC CASSADIFSYNEQFF TRBV9 NA NA TRBJ2-1
TGTGCCAGCAGTTACTCGCTGGGACAGGGGTACCCCCAGCATTTT CASSYSLGQGYPQHF TRBV6-6 TRBD1 NA TRBJ1-5
TGCGCCAGCAGCCCCCGGGACAGCTACTCCTACGAGCAGTACTTC CASSPRDSYSYEQYF TRBV5-1 TRBD1 NA TRBJ2-7
TGCAGCGCCGAGGATAGCTCTGGAAACACCATATATTTT CSAEDSSGNTIYF TRBV29-1 NA NA TRBJ1-3
TGTGCCAGCTCACCGGGACTAGCGGGGGTGCTGGCAGATACGCAGTATTTT CASSPGLAGVLADTQYF TRBV18 TRBD2 NA TRBJ2-3
TGTGCCAGCAGCCCCGGGCAGGGGGGAAGCGAGACCCAGTACTTC CASSPGQGGSETQYF TRBV5-4 NA NA TRBJ2-5
TGTGCCACCCAATCGGGAAATGAGCAGTTCTTC CATQSGNEQFF TRBV6-5 NA NA TRBJ2-1
TGTGCCAGCAGCCCCGCTAAGGGACTAGCGTACGAGCAGTACTTC CASSPAKGLAYEQYF TRBV9 TRBD2 NA TRBJ2-7
TGTGCCAGCAGGGGGGGGGAGACCCAGTACTTC CASRGGETQYF TRBV5-4 TRBD2 NA TRBJ2-5
TGTGCCAGCAGCTTCCACAGCATGAACACTGAAGCTTTCTTT CASSFHSMNTEAFF TRBV5-4 NA few TRBJ1-1
TGTGCCAGCAGCTTGTATGATCAGCCCCAGCATTTT CASSLYDQPQHF TRBV5-5 NA NA TRBJ1-5
TGTGCCAGCAGTGTAGGGGGGGCTGGAAACACCATATATTTT CASSVGGAGNTIYF TRBV6-1 NA NA TRBJ1-3
TGTGCCAGCAGCTTGTATAGTAGTAGTAGCACCGGGGAGCTGTTTTTT CASSLYSSSSTGELFF TRBV5-5 NA NA TRBJ2-2
TGTGCCTGGAGTCGAGGGCTTGTCGGCGGTGGCTACACCTTC CAWSRGLVGGGYTF TRBV30 NA few TRBJ1-2
TGTGCCAGTAGTATAGTAACAGCAACTAATGAAAAACTGTTTTTT CASSIVTATNEKLFF TRBV19 NA NA TRBJ1-4
TGTGCCAGTAGTATTACATACCCAAACACCGGGGAGCTGTTTTTT CASSITYPNTGELFF TRBV19 NA NA TRBJ2-2
TGTGCCAGTAGCCGTCCGACAGGCTCTGGGGCCAACGTCCTGACTTTC CASSRPTGSGANVLTF TRBV19 NA NA TRBJ2-6
TGCGCCAGCAGTGAGAACCTAGCGGGGGGCACCCTCTACGAGCAGTACTTC CASSENLAGGTLYEQYF TRBV10-1 TRBD2 NA TRBJ2-7
TGTGCCAGCACCCGGGACTCCTTTTCCTACGAGCAGTACTTC CASTRDSFSYEQYF TRBV5-4 NA NA TRBJ2-7
TGTGCCAGTAGTATTGAGGGCCGTGGCAATCAGCCCCAGCATTTT CASSIEGRGNQPQHF TRBV19 NA NA TRBJ1-5
TGTGCCAGCAAGTCGGGGGCTGGAAACACCATATATTTT CASKSGAGNTIYF TRBV9 NA NA TRBJ1-3
TGTGCCAGCAGTCCCGACCGGGACACCCGCAGGGCTTTCTTT CASSPDRDTRRAFF TRBV27 NA NA TRBJ1-1
TGTGCTAGTGGTTCCTACCTACAGGGCTCTGGAAACACCATATATTTT CASGSYLQGSGNTIYF TRBV12-5 NA NA TRBJ1-3
TGTGCCAGCAGCGTAACCACTGGACAGAATCTGAATGGCTACACCTTC CASSVTTGQNLNGYTF TRBV7-2 NA NA TRBJ1-2
TGTGCCAGCAGCGGAACAGGGGGCTGGGGCTACACCTTC CASSGTGGWGYTF TRBV7-2 TRBD1 NA TRBJ1-2
TGTGCCTGGAGTTCAGGGGGCAATCAGCCCCAGCATTTT CAWSSGGNQPQHF TRBV30 NA once TRBJ1-5
TGTGCCTGGAGACGGTCCCTCGACTTACGCGATAATTCACCCCTCCACTTT CAWRRSLDLRDNSPLHF TRBV30 NA NA TRBJ1-6
TGCGCCAGCAGCTTCTTCCCTGGGGCTCAAGAGACCCAGTACTTC CASSFFPGAQETQYF TRBV5-1 NA NA TRBJ2-5
TGCGCCAGCAGCCAAGGGCCGACTAGCGGGGGGCATACGCAGTATTTT CASSQGPTSGGHTQYF TRBV4-1 TRBD2 NA TRBJ2-3
TGTGCCAGCAGCTTGGGGAATAACAGGGTGATGAACACTGAAGCTTTCTTT CASSLGNNRVMNTEAFF TRBV11-3 NA NA TRBJ1-1
TGTGCCTGGAGACGGGACAGGGTCTATGGCTACACCTTC CAWRRDRVYGYTF TRBV30 TRBD1 once TRBJ1-2
TGCAGTGCCGACAGCTCCTACGAGCAGTACTTC CSADSSYEQYF TRBV20-1 NA NA TRBJ2-7
TGTGCCAGCAGCAGGGGACAGTCGAACACCGGGGAGCTGTTTTTT CASSRGQSNTGELFF TRBV5-6 TRBD1 NA TRBJ2-2
TGTGCCAGCAGTGTGGGTCAGGGCCTTTATAGCAATCAGCCCCAGCATTTT CASSVGQGLYSNQPQHF TRBV2 NA NA TRBJ1-5
TGTGCCAGCAGCGCCGGGTGGGACCAAGAGACCCAGTACTTC CASSAGWDQETQYF TRBV9 NA NA TRBJ2-5